The rows below give T cell receptor beta chains drawn from one sample of a study of type 1 regulatory T cells. One entry per CDR3 protein results from TCRdb running MiXCR on the reads. The sample has 88,000 or so distinct CDR3 sequences; roughly 28% are singletons. Sequencing used CD4+ T cells, either the whole sample or a sorted fraction (not recorded which). These receptors came from a human donor in good health. The CDR3 runs from the conserved cysteine through the conserved F or W. D genes are given only for firm matches. A clone size is listed for some rows: how often the clone was seen (once, few, many), or a class if it is expanded.

>TRBJ2-3|.|.|TRBV20-1
TGCAGTGCTAGACCCCAGGACAGGGAGGGGACAGATACGCAGTATTTT
CSARPQDREGTDTQYF
>TRBJ2-1|few|.|TRBV29-1
TGCAGCGTTGCTGCACGGCTTTGGAATGAGCAGTTCTTC
CSVAARLWNEQFF
>TRBJ2-7|.|.|TRBV4-3
TGCGCCAGCAGCCAAGGGAGCTCCTACGAGCAGTACTTC
CASSQGSSYEQYF
>TRBJ2-1|.|.|TRBV24-1
TGTGCCACCAGTGATCCCCGAGGACACTACAATGAGCAGTTCTTC
CATSDPRGHYNEQFF
>TRBJ2-7|.|.|TRBV2
TGTGCCACGGGATGGTCTTACGAGCAGTACTTC
CATGWSYEQYF
>TRBJ2-7|few|.|TRBV5-1
TGCGCCAGCAGCTTGGGCCTGGCAGGCTGGGGCTCCTACGAGCAGTACTTC
CASSLGLAGWGSYEQYF
>TRBJ2-1|.|.|TRBV20-1
TGCAGTGCCACAGGGGGGCTAGCGGACGAGCAGTTCTTC
CSATGGLADEQFF
>TRBJ2-1|few|.|TRBV29-1
TGCAGCGTTGTTTTCTCGAGGGGATACAATGAGCAGTTCTTC
CSVVFSRGYNEQFF
>TRBJ2-5|few|TRBD2|TRBV7-9
TGTGCCAGCAGCAAGAGGCCACTAGCGGGCGGAGAGACCCAGTACTTC
CASSKRPLAGGETQYF
>TRBJ2-2|.|.|TRBV7-9
TGTGCCAGCAGCCCCCTTCAAAACACCGGGGAGCTGTTTTTT
CASSPLQNTGELFF
>TRBJ2-2|few|.|TRBV29-1
TGCGTGGTCACCCGTTCGGACACCGGGGAGCTGTTTTTT
CVVTRSDTGELFF
>TRBJ2-1|few|.|TRBV7-2
TGTGCCAGCAGCTTAGCTTCAGGGAAGGATGAGCAGTTCTTC
CASSLASGKDEQFF
>TRBJ2-3|few|.|TRBV7-8
TGTGCCAGCAGAACGGGGCGAGTCCCAGATACGCAGTATTTT
CASRTGRVPDTQYF
>TRBJ2-1|.|.|TRBV24-1
TGTGCCACCAGTGATTCGGAGGCAGTTTCCTACAATGAGCAGTTCTTC
CATSDSEAVSYNEQFF
>TRBJ2-7|.|.|TRBV29-1
TGCAGCGTTGAGCGGGGGCCGGGGGAGCAGTACTTC
CSVERGPGEQYF
>TRBJ2-1|.|TRBD2|TRBV19
TGTGCCAGTAGTATTGGACTAGCGGGAGCCTACAATGAGCAGTTCTTC
CASSIGLAGAYNEQFF
>TRBJ2-6|.|TRBD1|TRBV18
TGTGCCAGCTCGCGATTGGGACAGGGTCTCGCTGGGGCCAACGTCCTGACTTTC
CASSRLGQGLAGANVLTF
>TRBJ1-1|.|.|TRBV18
TGTGCCAGCTCCAGTGGCCAACTGAACACTGAAGCTTTCTTT
CASSSGQLNTEAFF
>TRBJ2-7|few|TRBD1|TRBV2
TGTGCCAGCAGGAGGACAGGGGCCTACGAGCAGTACTTC
CASRRTGAYEQYF
>TRBJ2-7|few|.|TRBV27
TGTGCCACCCCCCGGTTGACGCCCACCTACGAGCAGTACTTC
CATPRLTPTYEQYF
>TRBJ1-5|few|.|TRBV20-1
TGCAGTGCTAGTTTTGTTTCGCGGCAGGGCCAGCCCCAGCATTTT
CSASFVSRQGQPQHF
>TRBJ2-3|few|TRBD1|TRBV28
TGTGCCAGCGGAACAGGGGTGGTTGATACGCAGTATTTT
CASGTGVVDTQYF
>TRBJ2-5|.|.|TRBV29-1
TGCAGCGTTGAGGCAGTCCAAGAGACCCAGTACTTC
CSVEAVQETQYF
>TRBJ1-1|medium-sized|.|TRBV5-1
TGCGCCAGCAGCTTGGCGGGGGGCGGCACTGAAGCTTTCTTT
CASSLAGGGTEAFF
>TRBJ2-7|few|.|TRBV7-2
TGTGCCAGCAGCGGGACCACTTTTTACGAGCAGTACTTC
CASSGTTFYEQYF
>TRBJ1-4|few|.|TRBV7-2
TGTGCCAGCAGCCCCTCGGGGGGGAAAGAAAAACTGTTTTTT
CASSPSGGKEKLFF
>TRBJ1-6|few|.|TRBV20-1
TGCAGTGCTCCGCAAACGGGGAATTCACCCCTCCACTTT
CSAPQTGNSPLHF
>TRBJ2-5|many|.|TRBV12-3/TRBV12-4
TGTGCCAGCAGAGACGACGTGGAGACCCAGTACTTC
CASRDDVETQYF
>TRBJ2-1|.|TRBD2|TRBV12-3/TRBV12-4
TGTGCCAGCAGCTCGGGGAGGGGCAATGAGCAGTTCTTC
CASSSGRGNEQFF
>TRBJ2-1|.|.|TRBV29-1
TGCAGCGTGACACCCCAATACAATGAGCAGTTCTTC
CSVTPQYNEQFF
>TRBJ2-7|few|.|TRBV3-1
TGTGCCAGCAGCCAAGGCCCAGGAACAGAGCAGTACTTC
CASSQGPGTEQYF